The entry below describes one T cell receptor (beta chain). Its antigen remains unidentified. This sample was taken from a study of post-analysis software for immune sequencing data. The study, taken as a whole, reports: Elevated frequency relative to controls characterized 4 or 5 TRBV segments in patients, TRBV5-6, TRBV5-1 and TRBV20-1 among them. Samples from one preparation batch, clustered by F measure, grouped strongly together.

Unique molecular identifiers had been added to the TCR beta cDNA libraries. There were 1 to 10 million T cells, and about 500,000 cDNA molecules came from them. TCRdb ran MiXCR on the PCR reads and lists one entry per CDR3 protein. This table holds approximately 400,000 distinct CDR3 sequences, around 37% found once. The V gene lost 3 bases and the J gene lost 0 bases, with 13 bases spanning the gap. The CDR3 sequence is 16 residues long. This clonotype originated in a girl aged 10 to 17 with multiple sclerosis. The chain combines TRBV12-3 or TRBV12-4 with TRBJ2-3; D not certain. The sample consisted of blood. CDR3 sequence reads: CASSFSTGLSTDTQYF. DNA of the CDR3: TGTGCCAGCAGTTTTTCGACGGGCCTTAGCACAGATACGCAGTATTTT.